The table lists the clone carrying this TCR beta chain with a few counts. Its cognate antigen is unknown. This sample is drawn from a study of T cells in Graves' hyperthyroidism and ophthalmopathy. Study-level points and caveats: Ophthalmopathy cases were set apart from stable hyperthyroidism by a 13 V-J model.

Patients aged 18 to 65 had newly diagnosed hyperthyroidism of under 2 months' duration. Lactation, pregnancy, other autoimmune disease or uncontrolled infection led to exclusion of patients. TCR beta CDR3 regions were amplified from RNA transcripts. In the first-round RT-PCR of the TCR CDR3, the HTBI primer set was used. Each CDR3 protein gets one entry after TCRdb re-called the multiplex PCR reads with MiXCR. This sample has some 400,000 distinct CDR3 sequences; 13% occur once, and the top ten carry less than 25%. The germline gives CDR1 ENHRY, CDR2 SYGVKD. Trimming shortened V by 7 bases and J by 1 base, and 16 bases separated the two germline ends. This CDR3 comprises 15 residues.

Specimen: blood. The clonotype originates from a man under 40 with Graves' hyperthyroidism that later progressed to Graves' ophthalmopathy. The chain uses TRBV10-3 and TRBJ1-2; no reliable D call. DNA for the CDR3: TGTGCCATCAAGGGCAGCCAGCCTTTTAACTATGGCTACACCTTC. Amino acids: CAIKGSQPFNYGYTF.